These T cell receptor beta chains were read from a single sample in a study of CD8 T cells in Susac syndrome. TCRdb reprocessed the immunoSEQ multiplex PCR reads via MiXCR and lists one record per CDR3 protein. The table has about 200,000 distinct CDR3 sequences, 85% to 95% seen once. The sequencing sample was made of CD4+ T cells from PBMCs. The receptors were sampled from a human donor with multiple sclerosis. The CDR3 runs from the conserved cysteine through the conserved F or W. The D gene is left open where the match is weak.

v_call	d_call	j_call	cdr3_aa
TRBV9	TRBD1	TRBJ1-1	CASSPLGTGGEAFF
TRBV2	TRBD1	TRBJ1-5	CASSSFLGQATKRPQHF
TRBV5-4	NA	TRBJ1-6	CASSLDGVSPLHF
TRBV9	TRBD1	TRBJ1-2	CASSDGTAYGYTF
TRBV5-4	NA	TRBJ1-6	CASSLEGQTTLSPLHF
TRBV29-1	NA	TRBJ1-2	CSGRRRDNYGYTF
TRBV29-1	NA	TRBJ1-1	CSVVGAEVTRDTEAFF
TRBV20-1	TRBD1	TRBJ1-1	CSASRGQANTEAFF
TRBV9	NA	TRBJ2-5	CASSVGGKFQETQYF
TRBV29-1	NA	TRBJ1-1	CSVLGAGSGIAFF
TRBV7-8	NA	TRBJ2-5	CASSLEQYQETQYF
TRBV20-1	TRBD2	TRBJ2-1	CSAVRTSGGREQFF
TRBV29-1	TRBD1	TRBJ1-2	CSARVGTGSGGYTF
TRBV12-3/TRBV12-4	NA	TRBJ2-1	CASSLRGQYNEQFF
TRBV30	TRBD1	TRBJ1-4	CAGGAGGAGEKLFF
TRBV28	TRBD1	TRBJ1-5	CASSPTGAMDQPQHF
TRBV3-1	NA	TRBJ2-7	CASSQWAGGYEQYF
TRBV29-1	TRBD1	TRBJ2-2	CSVDRRQGPTGELFF
TRBV14	TRBD1	TRBJ1-2	CASSPKTGSGYTF
TRBV6-1	NA	TRBJ2-3	CASRGGLQGYTDTQYF
TRBV29-1	TRBD1	TRBJ1-6	CSVGTGGDSPLHF